This T cell receptor (beta chain) was recovered during a study of blood T cell repertoires in COVID-19. Across the whole study: The United States, Italy and Spain were the sources of the acute and convalescent COVID-19 samples. T cells, B-cell-depleted T cells, or PBMCs provided the cDNA or gDNA that served as material.

The CDR3 is 17 residues long. V was pared by 6 bases and J by 0 bases, with 15 bases between. CDR1 and CDR2 (germline): KGHSH, LQKENI. Study processing details: Quantification of nucleated cells was approximated via reference gene primer amplification. Clones were read by immunoSEQ multiplex PCR, and TCRdb kept only the in-frame ones, dropping some. Clone size and V and J calls were adopted from that table, with D and trimming inferred from the DNA. The sample consists of about 170,000 clones, roughly 86% of them appearing once. The Seattle site enrolled patients during active infection and followed them longitudinally.

The source of this sequence is a woman older than 75 with COVID-19, enrolled during active disease. Sequences were obtained from peripheral blood. This chain joins TRBV18 and TRBJ2-6, with D unclear. DNA for the CDR3: TGTGCCAGCTCCCACGGCAGAGGCCGCTCTGGGGCCAACGTCCTGACTTTC. Translation: CASSHGRGRSGANVLTF.